This passage covers 18 T cell receptor beta chains from one sample sequenced in a study of tumor-infiltrating lymphocytes in primary liver carcinoma. They got blood RNA out of unsorted whole blood and also pulled out germline DNA. Reverse transcription of about 0.5 ug total RNA with a constant-region primer produced TCR beta cDNA. Investigators got TCR beta libraries out of three nested multiplex PCR rounds, done with slightly modified ARM-PCR. Researchers ran the first two PCR rounds for roughly 11 cycles each with TRBV1-TRBV30 forward primers and a C-beta reverse primer. TCRdb called the multiplex PCR reads again in MiXCR, with one record for every CDR3 protein. The sample includes more than 150,000 distinct CDR3 sequences, 50% to 75% of them seen just once. The sequencing input was peripheral blood. The receptor source for this set is a middle-aged man with primary liver carcinoma and hepatitis B virus infection.

The chain uses TRBV11-2 and TRBJ2-7; D is tentatively TRBD1 or TRBD2 (6 bases each). Trimming took 9 bases from V and 2 from J, leaving 26 bases between them. Germline loops: CDR1 SGHAT, CDR2 FQNNGV. CDR3 size: 17 residues. CDR3 nucleotides: TGTGCCAGTAGCCTCATGTGGACGGCAGGGGAGGCCTACGAGCAGTACTTC. It yields the protein CASSLMWTAGEAYEQYF.

The chain couples TRBV28 to TRBJ2-3, with TRBD2 as a possible D gene (6 bases). The germline gives CDR1 MDHEN, CDR2 SYDVKM. The CDR3 extends over 14 amino acids. V was shortened by 6 bases and J by 2 bases, with 12 bases between the two germline ends. The CDR3 loop is CASRLAVDTDTQYF. As DNA, the CDR3 is TGTGCCAGCAGACTAGCCGTAGACACAGATACGCAGTATTTT.

The rearrangement links TRBV4-2 to TRBJ2-7; 8 bases map to TRBD1. V lost 2 bases and J lost 4; bases outside the gene matches: 4. The CDR3 is 14 residues long. Germline CDR1 and CDR2: LGHNA and YNFKEQ. CDR3 residues: CASSQPGGSYEQYF. The CDR3 DNA reads as TGTGCCAGCAGCCAACCAGGGGGCAGTTACGAGCAGTACTTC.

This chain joins TRBV4-2 and TRBJ2-7, with D unclear. Germline CDR1 and CDR2: LGHNA and YNFKEQ. This CDR3 has 13 residues. The V and J ends lost 3 bases and 5 bases respectively, with 11 bases between them. The CDR3 DNA reads as TGTGCCAGCAGCCACCCCTTAGACCACGAGCAGTACGTC. Translating gives CASSHPLDHEQYV.

The genes are TRBV12-3 or TRBV12-4 and TRBJ2-1; the D gene is possibly TRBD2 (6 bases). The V and J ends lost 3 bases and 7 bases respectively, with 16 bases between them. The length of the CDR3 is 15 residues. In DNA, the CDR3 is TGTGCCAGCAGTTTGGAAGGGCCCGGGGGAAATGAGCAGTTCTTC. Its protein is CASSLEGPGGNEQFF.

V and J are TRBV11-2 and TRBJ2-1; D may be TRBD2 (6 bases). This CDR3 has 18 amino acids. Trimming took off 5 bases at V and 0 bases at J, with 20 bases between the two ends. Per the germline V gene, CDR1 is SGHAT and CDR2 is FQNNGV. CDR3 residues: CASSLGFRRRGSYNEQFF. The DNA for the CDR3 is TGTGCCAGCAGCCTCGGGTTCAGGAGGCGGGGCTCCTACAATGAGCAGTTCTTC.

About this clonotype: Its ends do not fully match the called genes, so a read error is possible. This chain uses TRBV5-6 with TRBJ2-1, with TRBD1 matching 10 bases. Germline CDR1 and CDR2: SGHDT and YYEEEE. The CDR3 is 15 residues long. CDR3 nucleotides: TGCGCCAACAGCTTGGGACAGGGGTCCTACAATGAGCAGTTCTTC. Translated: CANSLGQGSYNEQFF.

The DNA of the CDR3 is TGTGCCAGCAGTTACCTCGGGAGCACAACAGATACGCAGTATTTT. Translating gives CASSYLGSTTDTQYF. The V and J genes are TRBV6-6 and TRBJ2-3, with D perhaps TRBD2 (6 bases). This CDR3 comprises 15 residues. Per germline, CDR1 MNHNY and CDR2 SVGAGI (reference sequence). Trimming shortened V by 2 bases and J by 3 bases, and 12 bases separated the two germline ends.

Remarks on this clonotype: Its ends do not fully match the called genes, so a read error is possible. The chain employs TRBV6-2 or TRBV6-3 and TRBJ2-1; 7 nucleotides align to TRBD2. The CDR3 is made up of 14 amino acids. Germline V CDR1 and CDR2: MNHEY, SVGEGT. CDR3 sequence reads: CTSSYGIAGHEQFF. CDR3 nucleotide sequence: TGTACCAGCAGTTACGGGATAGCGGGCCATGAGCAGTTCTTC.

Notes on this clonotype: A much more abundant neighbour one base away suggests this may be a read error. This rearrangement joins TRBV11-2 to TRBJ2-7; the D is unclear. Trimming left V 1 base short and J 9 bases short, with 16 bases between. Germline assignment: CDR1 SGHAT and CDR2 FQNNGV. This CDR3 has 14 residues. In DNA, the CDR3 is TGTGCCAGCAGCTTAGGGGCACTATTGTCAGGGCAGTACTTC. Translation: CASSLGALLSGQYF.

The chain couples TRBV30 to TRBJ2-5, with 7 bases fitting TRBD1. V lost 1 base and J lost 2; bases outside the gene matches: 1. The CDR3 extends over 13 amino acids. From germline, CDR1 is GTSNPN and CDR2 SVGIG (reference sequence). CDR3 DNA: TGTGCCTGGAGTGCGGGACAGCAAGAGACCCAGTACTTC. This codes for CAWSAGQQETQYF. Complete variable domain (other parts from reference TRBV30 and TRBJ2-5): SQTIHQWPATLVQPVGSPLSLECTVEGTSNPNLYWYRQAAGRGLQLLFYSVGIGQISSEVPQNLSASRPQDRQFILSSKKLLLSDSGFYLCAWSAGQQETQYFGPGTRLLVL.

V usage is TRBV10-3 and J usage is TRBJ2-7; D perhaps matches TRBD1 (5 bases). The V end was cut by 10 bases, the J end by 11 bases, with 21 bases between. From germline, CDR1 is ENHRY and CDR2 SYGVKD. There are 12 residues in the CDR3. The CDR3 bases are TGTGCCACCTTCGACAGTGCAGGAGAGGAGTACTTC. Translation gives CATFDSAGEEYF.

This rearrangement joins TRBV6-1 to TRBJ2-7, with 9 bases aligning to TRBD2. The junction had 14 bases not matched to a gene; V was cut back by 6 bases and J by 2 bases. Germline V gene lookup returns CDR1 MNHNS and CDR2 SASEGT. The CDR3 is 17 residues long. The CDR3 nucleotides read TGTGCCAGCAGCCTACTAGCGGGTCTTAAAACCCCCTACGAGCAGTACTTC. Encoded protein: CASSLLAGLKTPYEQYF.

This clonotype was detected a few times. This chain joins TRBV5-4 and TRBJ2-3; possible D gene TRBD2, 5 bases. CDR1 is SGHNT and CDR2 is YYREEE in the germline V gene (reference sequence). This CDR3 is built from 12 residues. Trimming left V 2 bases short and J 5 bases short, with 6 bases between. The CDR3 here is CASSFEGDTQYF. DNA for the CDR3: TGTGCCAGCAGCTTTGAGGGAGATACGCAGTATTTT.

This clonotype was recorded once. A read error may explain this, as a much larger clone is one base away. The V and J genes are TRBV29-1 and TRBJ1-2; 9 bases agree with TRBD1. The CDR3 length is 14 residues. The germline V gene has CDR1 SQVTM and CDR2 ANQGSEA. The CDR3 is CIAGPTGGGYGYTF. The CDR3 coding sequence is TGCATCGCCGGGCCCACAGGGGGCGGCTATGGCTACACCTTC.

This clonotype showed up many times. The V call is TRBV29-1, the J call TRBJ2-5; 9 bases match TRBD2. J gave up 6 bases and V 2 bases, and 7 bases lay outside the gene matches. Germline CDR1 SQVTM, CDR2 ANQGSEA. There are 14 residues in the CDR3. This CDR3 is CSVERGTSRKTQYF. CDR3 DNA sequence: TGCAGCGTTGAACGGGGGACTAGCAGAAAGACCCAGTACTTC. Full variable domain (rest looked up from reference TRBV29-1 and TRBJ2-5): SAVISQKPSRDICQRGTSLTIQCQVDSQVTMMFWYRQQPGQSLTLIATANQGSEATYESGFVIDKFPISRPNLTFSTLTVSNMSPEDSSIYLCSVERGTSRKTQYFGPGTRLLVL.

With regard to this clonotype: This sequence may be a read error, since a much larger clone differs from it by one base. This chain joins TRBV11-3 and TRBJ2-1; the D gene is possibly TRBD2 (5 bases). The CDR3 is 13 residues long. The germline V gene has CDR1 SGHNT and CDR2 YENEEA. The CDR3 spells CVSSGGSYNEQFF. CDR3 in DNA: TGTGTCAGCAGTGGAGGCTCCTACAATGAGCAGTTCTTC.

This clonotype came up a few times. The rearrangement joins TRBV6-6 to TRBJ1-1; D perhaps matches TRBD1 (5 bases). The ends were cut back, 0 bases at V and 8 bases at J, with 13 bases in the middle. The CDR3 has 14 amino acids. The germline gives CDR1 MNHNY, CDR2 SVGAGI (reference sequence). Here the CDR3 DNA reads TGTGCCAGCAGTTACTCATCAGGGAGTGAAGAAGCTTTCTTT. Its translation: CASSYSSGSEEAFF.